This note documents a single T cell receptor (beta chain) sequence. TCRdb's copy holds only in-frame clones and misses some; the assay was immunoSEQ multiplex PCR. The repertoire includes about 49,000 clones, almost 90% of them detected once, and about 5.1% sits in the top ten. This sample is drawn from a study of T cell changes during pregnancy in multiple sclerosis. Germline V lookup: CDR1 SGHTS, CDR2 YDEGEE. J was trimmed by 8 bases and V by 4 bases; bases with no gene match: 20. This CDR3 has 18 residues. Sequenced here: peripheral blood, sampled after pregnancy. The receptor was isolated from a female donor in good health, enrolled as a control in a pregnancy study. V gene TRBV5-8 combines with J gene TRBJ1-4; the match to TRBD1 covers 7 bases. In nucleotides, the CDR3 is TGTGCCAGCAGCCCCGACAGGGCATCCAGTTTTATTTCCGAAAAACTGTTTTTT. This encodes CASSPDRASSFISEKLFF.